The clone carrying this T cell receptor beta chain was counted ten times or more. Its matching antigen is unknown. TCRdb independently ran MiXCR on the reads; one entry per CDR3 protein. The table lists around 630,000 distinct CDR3 sequences, 20% to 25% of them singletons. The data were taken from a study of T cell repertoires in cytomegalovirus infection. Study-wide context: Carrying CMV and the relevant HLA type showed in public TCR beta signatures.

Study results and limitations: Individuals carrying CMV plus the relevant HLA were identified by cumulative frequency of public TCR beta families. The ex vivo response was dominated by HLA-C-restricted CMV-specific TCR beta clonotypes.

This clonotype was sampled from a human donor in good health (CMV status not recorded). Some clones in this sample may be carry-over from other donors' samples. Material for sequencing was CD8+ T cells from PBMCs.

Here the CDR3 DNA reads TGTGCCAGCAGTTACTCGGTCTCTAATATCGGGGAGCTGTTTTTT. Translating gives CASSYSVSNIGELFF. The gene calls are TRBV6-5 and TRBJ2-2; no reliable D call. Germline-derived CDR1 and CDR2 are MNHEY and SVGAGI. The V gene lost 0 bases and the J gene lost 7 bases, with 12 bases spanning the gap. This CDR3 has 15 amino acids.